These T cell receptor beta chains were read from a single sample in a study of blood T cell repertoires in COVID-19. Assay used: immunoSEQ multiplex PCR; TCRdb lists only in-frame clones, some missing. The table has 25,000 to 35,000 clones, 93% seen once. Specimen: peripheral blood. The origin of the receptors is a woman aged 70-85 years with COVID-19, enrolled during active disease. Both conserved end residues are part of each CDR3. Fields, in order: clone size, D gene, J gene, V gene, CDR3 protein, CDR3 DNA. D genes are given only for firm matches. Clone size, where shown, is once, few, many, or a class for clones that have expanded.

abundance: .; d_gene: TRBD1; j_gene: TRBJ1-4; v_gene: TRBV16; CDR3aa: CASSPTTGGEKLFF; CDR3nt: TGTGCCAGCAGCCCAACGACAGGGGGAGAAAAACTGTTTTTT
abundance: .; d_gene: TRBD1; j_gene: TRBJ2-7; v_gene: TRBV19; CDR3aa: CASSSTGTGLYEQYF; CDR3nt: TGTGCCAGTAGTTCGACCGGGACAGGGCTCTACGAGCAGTACTTC
abundance: .; d_gene: TRBD1; j_gene: TRBJ1-5; v_gene: TRBV28; CDR3aa: CASTPTGGDQPQHF; CDR3nt: TGTGCCAGCACCCCAACAGGGGGCGATCAGCCCCAGCATTTT
abundance: .; d_gene: .; j_gene: TRBJ2-7; v_gene: TRBV18; CDR3aa: CASSPLGGATTYEQYF; CDR3nt: TGTGCCAGCTCACCACTCGGAGGGGCGACGACCTACGAGCAGTACTTC
abundance: .; d_gene: .; j_gene: TRBJ2-1; v_gene: TRBV2; CDR3aa: CASSVDSYNEQFF; CDR3nt: TGTGCCAGCAGCGTAGACAGCTACAATGAGCAGTTCTTC
abundance: .; d_gene: TRBD1; j_gene: TRBJ1-4; v_gene: TRBV7-9; CDR3aa: CASSKSGGTNEKLFF; CDR3nt: TGTGCCAGCAGTAAATCAGGGGGAACTAATGAAAAACTGTTTTTT
abundance: .; d_gene: TRBD1; j_gene: TRBJ1-5; v_gene: TRBV29-1; CDR3aa: CSVDPTGLGEPQHF; CDR3nt: TGCAGCGTTGACCCGACAGGGTTGGGGGAGCCCCAGCATTTT
abundance: .; d_gene: TRBD2; j_gene: TRBJ2-2; v_gene: TRBV2; CDR3aa: CASSGLAGDTGELFF; CDR3nt: TGTGCCAGCAGTGGATTAGCGGGAGATACCGGGGAGCTGTTTTTT
abundance: .; d_gene: TRBD2; j_gene: TRBJ2-6; v_gene: TRBV4-3; CDR3aa: CASSQDGGWAGANVLTF; CDR3nt: TGCGCCAGCAGCCAAGACGGGGGGTGGGCTGGGGCCAACGTCCTGACTTTC
abundance: .; d_gene: TRBD2; j_gene: TRBJ2-1; v_gene: TRBV5-1; CDR3aa: CASKAGWDNEQFF; CDR3nt: TGCGCCAGCAAAGCGGGGTGGGACAATGAGCAGTTCTTC
abundance: .; d_gene: .; j_gene: TRBJ1-2; v_gene: TRBV24-1; CDR3aa: CATSDPPGGYTF; CDR3nt: TGTGCCACCAGTGATCCCCCGGGAGGCTACACCTTC
abundance: .; d_gene: .; j_gene: TRBJ2-1; v_gene: TRBV28; CDR3aa: CASTLSMGGGEQFF; CDR3nt: TGTGCCAGCACCCTATCGATGGGGGGTGGTGAGCAGTTCTTC
abundance: .; d_gene: .; j_gene: TRBJ2-3; v_gene: TRBV2; CDR3aa: CASSEGTATDTQYF; CDR3nt: TGTGCCAGCAGTGAAGGGACTGCGACAGATACGCAGTATTTT
abundance: .; d_gene: TRBD1; j_gene: TRBJ2-5; v_gene: TRBV6-5; CDR3aa: CATGERQGGETQYF; CDR3nt: TGTGCCACCGGGGAACGACAGGGTGGGGAGACCCAGTACTTC
abundance: .; d_gene: TRBD2; j_gene: TRBJ2-7; v_gene: TRBV5-4; CDR3aa: CASSPEPLAGGGYEQYF; CDR3nt: TGTGCCAGCAGCCCGGAACCACTAGCGGGTGGCGGATACGAGCAGTACTTC
abundance: .; d_gene: TRBD2; j_gene: TRBJ2-3; v_gene: TRBV5-4; CDR3aa: CASSWGGGITYTQYF; CDR3nt: TGTGCCAGCAGCTGGGGCGGGGGGATCACCTATACGCAGTATTTT
abundance: .; d_gene: .; j_gene: TRBJ1-6; v_gene: TRBV7-9; CDR3aa: CASSLDSRIAPLHF; CDR3nt: TGTGCCAGCAGCTTAGACTCGCGCATTGCGCCCCTCCACTTT
abundance: .; d_gene: TRBD2; j_gene: TRBJ2-7; v_gene: TRBV4-2; CDR3aa: CASSQDTSGRIPYEQYF; CDR3nt: TGTGCCAGCAGCCAAGATACGAGCGGGAGAATTCCCTACGAGCAGTACTTC
abundance: .; d_gene: .; j_gene: TRBJ1-6; v_gene: TRBV3-1/TRBV3-2; CDR3aa: CASSQASNSPLRF; CDR3nt: TGTGCCAGCAGCCAAGCCTCTAATTCACCCCTCCGCTTT
abundance: .; d_gene: TRBD1; j_gene: TRBJ2-7; v_gene: TRBV7-9; CDR3aa: CASSLVGRGWYEQYF; CDR3nt: TGTGCCAGCAGCTTAGTGGGCAGGGGGTGGTACGAGCAGTACTTC
abundance: .; d_gene: TRBD2; j_gene: TRBJ2-4; v_gene: TRBV18; CDR3aa: CASSQNSGSADIQYF; CDR3nt: TGTGCCAGCTCGCAAAATAGCGGGAGTGCGGACATTCAGTACTTC
abundance: .; d_gene: .; j_gene: TRBJ2-6; v_gene: TRBV24-1; CDR3aa: CATSAGSGANVLTF; CDR3nt: TGTGCCACCAGTGCCGGTTCTGGGGCCAACGTCCTGACTTTC
abundance: .; d_gene: TRBD1; j_gene: TRBJ1-5; v_gene: TRBV19; CDR3aa: CASGRGGVGNQPQHF; CDR3nt: TGTGCCAGTGGGCGAGGGGGCGTGGGCAATCAGCCCCAGCATTTT
abundance: .; d_gene: .; j_gene: TRBJ1-1; v_gene: TRBV6-5; CDR3aa: CASSYFSGTRKSEAFF; CDR3nt: TGTGCCAGCAGTTACTTTTCAGGGACACGGAAGTCCGAAGCTTTCTTT
abundance: .; d_gene: TRBD2; j_gene: TRBJ2-3; v_gene: TRBV3-1/TRBV3-2; CDR3aa: CASSQDRGGRRNTQYF; CDR3nt: TGTGCCAGCAGCCAAGATCGTGGCGGGAGGAGAAATACGCAGTATTTT
abundance: .; d_gene: .; j_gene: TRBJ2-4; v_gene: TRBV19; CDR3aa: CASSIADIQYF; CDR3nt: TGTGCCAGTAGTATTGCAGACATTCAGTACTTC
abundance: .; d_gene: TRBD1; j_gene: TRBJ1-3; v_gene: TRBV11-3; CDR3aa: CASSRDRGPGNTIYF; CDR3nt: TGTGCCAGCAGCCGCGACAGGGGGCCTGGAAACACCATATATTTT
abundance: .; d_gene: TRBD1; j_gene: TRBJ1-5; v_gene: TRBV6-6; CDR3aa: CASSWGQEGQPQHF; CDR3nt: TGTGCCAGCAGTTGGGGACAGGAGGGCCAGCCCCAGCATTTT
abundance: .; d_gene: .; j_gene: TRBJ1-4; v_gene: TRBV7-2; CDR3aa: CASSLDGSNEKLFF; CDR3nt: TGTGCCAGCAGCTTAGACGGGAGTAATGAAAAACTGTTTTTT
abundance: .; d_gene: .; j_gene: TRBJ1-2; v_gene: TRBV19; CDR3aa: CASGSGATYNYGYTF; CDR3nt: TGTGCCAGTGGGTCAGGTGCAACATATAACTATGGCTACACCTTC
abundance: .; d_gene: TRBD2; j_gene: TRBJ2-1; v_gene: TRBV6-5; CDR3aa: CASRVAGGLVQFF; CDR3nt: TGTGCCAGCAGGGTGGCGGGAGGGCTTGTGCAGTTCTTC
abundance: .; d_gene: .; j_gene: TRBJ1-5; v_gene: TRBV19; CDR3aa: CASSIVSYQPQHF; CDR3nt: TGTGCCAGTAGTATAGTGAGTTATCAGCCCCAGCATTTT
abundance: .; d_gene: .; j_gene: TRBJ2-1; v_gene: TRBV3-1/TRBV3-2; CDR3aa: CASSPWGRVSNEQFF; CDR3nt: TGTGCCAGCAGCCCCTGGGGCAGGGTCTCCAATGAGCAGTTCTTC
abundance: .; d_gene: .; j_gene: TRBJ2-1; v_gene: TRBV25-1; CDR3aa: CASSRTGYYNEQFF; CDR3nt: TGTGCCAGCAGTCGGACTGGATATTACAATGAGCAGTTCTTC
abundance: .; d_gene: TRBD1; j_gene: TRBJ1-4; v_gene: TRBV25-1; CDR3aa: CASSGENRGYEKLFF; CDR3nt: TGTGCCAGCAGTGGGGAAAACAGGGGGTATGAAAAACTGTTTTTT
abundance: once; d_gene: TRBD1; j_gene: TRBJ2-2; v_gene: TRBV7-9; CDR3aa: CASSPPQGTGSTGELFF; CDR3nt: TGTGCCAGCAGCCCCCCCCAGGGGACAGGGAGTACCGGGGAGCTGTTTTTT
abundance: .; d_gene: .; j_gene: TRBJ2-5; v_gene: TRBV3-1/TRBV3-2; CDR3aa: CASAKGGIQETQYF; CDR3nt: TGTGCCAGCGCCAAGGGCGGGATCCAAGAGACCCAGTACTTC
abundance: .; d_gene: .; j_gene: TRBJ2-7; v_gene: TRBV5-1; CDR3aa: CASSLEPVPYEQYF; CDR3nt: TGCGCCAGCAGCTTGGAACCAGTGCCCTACGAGCAGTACTTC